These 14 T cell receptor beta chains share one sample of origin, sequenced in a study of T cell clones after liver transplantation. The table came from immunoSEQ multiplex PCR; TCRdb's copy has only in-frame clones and leaves some out. The data contain more than 75,000 clones, about 82% of them seen just once; the ten biggest clones take up roughly 0.44%. Sample: CD4+ T cells from blood, taken just over 45 months after liver transplant. These receptors all stem from a human patient who received a liver transplant. The T cells may come from the graft donor.

This clone was seen once. The rearrangement joins TRBV15 to TRBJ2-1; 9 nucleotides match TRBD2. The CDR3 is 16 residues long. V dropped 1 base and J dropped 4; count of bases not matched to a gene: 5. In germline, CDR1 is LNHNV, CDR2 YYDKDF (reference sequence). The CDR3 DNA reads as TGTGCCACCAGCAGAGGACTAGCGGTCTATTACAATGAGCAGTTCTTC. Its translation is CATSRGLAVYYNEQFF.

The CDR3: CASLDRGAPYNEQFF. In DNA form, the CDR3 reads TGTGCCAGCCTGGACAGGGGCGCTCCCTACAATGAGCAGTTCTTC. V is TRBV6-6 and J is TRBJ2-1; 9 bases agree with TRBD1. The germline CDR1 and CDR2 sequences are MNHNY and SVGAGI (reference sequence). The CDR3 has 15 residues. With V trimmed by 8 bases and J by 2 bases, 7 bases remained unmatched.

V usage is TRBV5-1 and J usage is TRBJ2-7; D not resolved. Trimming pared 0 bases from V and 2 bases from J, leaving 15 bases between. Germline CDR1 reads SGHRS; CDR2 reads YFSETQ. CDR3 size: 16 residues. The CDR3 region is CASSLVDALGTYEQYF. The CDR3 DNA follows: TGCGCCAGCAGCTTGGTAGACGCCTTGGGAACCTACGAGCAGTACTTC.

This chain uses TRBV29-1 with TRBJ2-7, with D possibly being TRBD2 (5 bases). The CDR3 is 14 residues long. Germline V gene lookup returns CDR1 SQVTM and CDR2 ANQGSEA. V lost 7 bases and J 6 bases, leaving 22 bases between the germline ends. In nucleotides, the CDR3 is TGCAGCGCTGGCGGAGGAGGTTTGGGTTCCGAGCAGTACTTC. Protein: CSAGGGGLGSEQYF.

V is TRBV15 and J is TRBJ1-4; D remains ambiguous. Trimming took off 4 bases at V and 8 bases at J, with 20 bases between the two ends. Germline V gene data show CDR1 as LNHNV and CDR2 as YYDKDF (reference sequence). This CDR3 contains 16 residues. This CDR3 is CATSTSRRGLKEKLFF. In DNA, the CDR3 is TGTGCCACCAGCACGTCAAGACGGGGTCTCAAGGAAAAACTGTTTTTT.

The chain recombines TRBV28 with TRBJ1-5; D call uncertain. Germline V CDR1 and CDR2: MDHEN, SYDVKM. V was clipped by 7 bases and J by 5 bases, with 15 bases between them. The CDR3 covers 14 residues. CDR3 nucleotides: TGTGCCAGCACCAGGAGCGGACTGTATCAGCCCCAGCATTTT. This translates into CASTRSGLYQPQHF.

This clone was seen only a few times. The rearrangement joins TRBV10-2 to TRBJ2-3, with TRBD2 identical over 8 bases. V lost 3 bases to trimming and J lost 0 bases; unmatched junction nucleotides: 2. The CDR3 spans 15 residues. The germline V gene encodes CDR1 WSHSY and CDR2 SAAADI. CDR3: CASSDPSGSTDTQYF. Written as DNA, the CDR3 is TGCGCCAGCAGTGACCCTAGCGGGAGCACAGATACGCAGTATTTT.

The J gene is TRBJ2-3, the V gene TRBV28; 13 bases are shared with TRBD2. J lost 2 bases, V lost 5 bases, and 10 bases had no gene match. The CDR3 extends over 18 amino acids. Germline assignment: CDR1 MDHEN and CDR2 SYDVKM. The CDR3 spells CASSRTSGRAYPTDTQYF. CDR3 DNA sequence: TGTGCCAGCAGTCGTACTAGCGGGAGGGCCTACCCCACAGATACGCAGTATTTT.

The rearrangement links TRBV5-1 to TRBJ2-3, with TRBD1 matching over 8 bases. Germline CDR1 and CDR2: SGHRS and YFSETQ. V was pared by 0 bases and J by 5 bases, with 8 bases of the junction left unmatched. The CDR3 totals 16 residues. The CDR3 here is CASSLVGQGGIDTQYF. The DNA of the CDR3 is TGCGCCAGCAGCTTGGTCGGACAGGGAGGAATAGATACGCAGTATTTT.

The genes are TRBV28 and TRBJ1-2; 9 nucleotides align to TRBD1. Trimming removed 5 bases from V and 4 bases from J; junction bases left unmatched: 5. CDR1 MDHEN and CDR2 SYDVKM come from the germline V gene. The CDR3 has 14 residues. CDR3 sequence (DNA): TGTGCCAGCAGTGAGACAGGGGGGATCTATGGCTACACCTTC. Amino acids: CASSETGGIYGYTF.

The V and J genes are TRBV6-1 and TRBJ1-5; D call uncertain. Germline V lookup: CDR1 MNHNS, CDR2 SASEGT. CDR3 length: 12 residues. Trimming removed 8 bases from V and 0 bases from J, with 5 bases in between. CDR3 region: CASRYSNQPQHF. CDR3 sequence (DNA): TGTGCCAGCCGATATAGCAATCAGCCCCAGCATTTT.

The V gene is TRBV21-1, the J gene TRBJ2-7; the D call in the table, TRBD2, was not verified against the DNA. TRBV21-1 is a documented pseudogene. The CDR3 covers 15 residues. The CDR3 reads CASSKPGLAGDEQYF. CDR3 nucleotide sequence: TGTGCCAGCAGCAAACCGGGACTAGCGGGAGACGAGCAGTACTTC.

This clone was found a few times. This chain connects TRBV7-9 to TRBJ1-2; D perhaps matches TRBD1 (6 bases). The V gene lost 2 bases and the J gene lost 4 bases, with 11 bases spanning the gap. The CDR3 has 14 amino acids. Germline CDR1 is SEHNR and CDR2 is FQNEAQ (reference sequence). CDR3 region: CASSLRGASYGYTF. As DNA, the CDR3 is TGTGCCAGCAGCTTAAGGGGGGCGAGCTATGGCTACACCTTC.

The CDR3 DNA reads as TGCGCCAGCAGCGCGCAGCCTACAACCGGGGAGCTGTTTTTT. Translating gives CASSAQPTTGELFF. This chain joins TRBV5-1 and TRBJ2-2; D gene unclear. Trimming shortened V by 4 bases and J by 5 bases, and 12 bases separated the two germline ends. Germline-derived CDR1 and CDR2 are SGHRS and YFSETQ. The CDR3 is 14 amino acids. The full variable domain, its missing parts supplied by reference TRBV5-1 and TRBJ2-2, is KAGVTQTPRYLIKTRGQQVTLSCSPISGHRSVSWYQQTPGQGLQFLFEYFSETQRNKGNFPGRFSGRQFSNSRSEMNVSTLELGDSALYLCASSAQPTTGELFFGEGSRLTVL.